These T cell receptor beta chains were read from a single sample in a study of beta chain features in type 1 diabetes. Clones were sequenced by immunoSEQ multiplex PCR, and TCRdb holds only the in-frame ones, with some missing. The sample comprises 200,000 to 250,000 clones, 27% of which are singletons, and 4% rests with the top ten. Sequences were obtained from central memory CD4+ T cells from blood. These receptors were collected from a man in his thirties or forties in good health. Both conserved end residues are part of each CDR3. The D gene is left open where the match is weak. Clone size is not always given. Where it is, it says once, few, many or a class for expanded clones.

v_call: TRBV29-1; d_call: -; j_call: TRBJ2-2; clone_size: few; cdr3_aa: CSVGENTGELFF; cdr3_nt: TGCAGCGTTGGGGAGAACACCGGGGAGCTGTTTTTT
v_call: TRBV25-1; d_call: -; j_call: TRBJ2-1; clone_size: many; cdr3_aa: CASSELKGYNEQFF; cdr3_nt: TGTGCCAGCAGTGAATTGAAGGGTTACAATGAGCAGTTCTTC
v_call: TRBV6-1; d_call: -; j_call: TRBJ2-3; clone_size: once; cdr3_aa: CASSRMGDSTDTQYF; cdr3_nt: TGTGCCAGCAGTCGCATGGGGGACAGCACAGATACGCAGTATTTT
v_call: TRBV19; d_call: -; j_call: TRBJ2-1; clone_size: few; cdr3_aa: CASSIRGTDNEQFF; cdr3_nt: TGTGCCAGTAGTATTCGGGGGACAGACAATGAGCAGTTCTTC
v_call: TRBV2; d_call: -; j_call: TRBJ1-1; clone_size: -; cdr3_aa: CASSARRAGTEAFF; cdr3_nt: TGTGCCAGCAGTGCACGCCGGGCGGGCACTGAAGCTTTCTTT
v_call: TRBV21-1; d_call: -; j_call: TRBJ2-1; clone_size: medium-sized; cdr3_aa: CASSRDTVTYNEQFF; cdr3_nt: TGTGCCAGCAGCCGTGACACGGTAACCTACAATGAGCAGTTCTTC
v_call: TRBV29-1; d_call: TRBD1; j_call: TRBJ2-2; clone_size: -; cdr3_aa: CSGVRQGAGELFF; cdr3_nt: TGCAGCGGTGTGCGGCAGGGGGCCGGGGAGCTGTTTTTT
v_call: TRBV28; d_call: TRBD2; j_call: TRBJ2-7; clone_size: few; cdr3_aa: CASRTSETYEQYF; cdr3_nt: TGTGCCAGCAGAACTAGCGAGACTTACGAGCAGTACTTC
v_call: TRBV7-2; d_call: -; j_call: TRBJ2-5; clone_size: -; cdr3_aa: CASSYGGQETQYF; cdr3_nt: TGTGCCAGCAGCTATGGGGGGCAAGAGACCCAGTACTTC
v_call: TRBV7-9; d_call: -; j_call: TRBJ2-7; clone_size: -; cdr3_aa: CASSFGGSSYEQYF; cdr3_nt: TGTGCCAGCAGCTTCGGCGGCAGCTCCTACGAGCAGTACTTC
v_call: TRBV30; d_call: TRBD1; j_call: TRBJ1-5; clone_size: few; cdr3_aa: CAWSVQGGQPQHF; cdr3_nt: TGTGCCTGGAGTGTACAGGGGGGTCAGCCCCAGCATTTT
v_call: TRBV19; d_call: TRBD2; j_call: TRBJ2-1; clone_size: -; cdr3_aa: CASSPPSGRAGEQFF; cdr3_nt: TGTGCCAGTAGTCCTCCTAGCGGGAGGGCTGGAGAGCAGTTCTTC
v_call: TRBV7-2; d_call: TRBD1; j_call: TRBJ2-7; clone_size: few; cdr3_aa: CASSLERTGANEQYF; cdr3_nt: TGTGCCAGCAGCTTAGAACGGACAGGGGCCAACGAGCAGTACTTC
v_call: TRBV21-1; d_call: -; j_call: TRBJ2-5; clone_size: once; cdr3_aa: CASSKEVNQYF; cdr3_nt: TGTGCCAGCAGCAAAGAAGTGAACCAGTACTTC
v_call: TRBV30; d_call: -; j_call: TRBJ2-5; clone_size: -; cdr3_aa: CAWSDDNQETQYF; cdr3_nt: TGTGCCTGGAGTGATGACAATCAAGAGACCCAGTACTTC
v_call: TRBV27; d_call: -; j_call: TRBJ2-1; clone_size: few; cdr3_aa: CASRRPSLANNEQFF; cdr3_nt: TGTGCCAGCAGGCGCCCCTCACTAGCAAACAATGAGCAGTTCTTC
v_call: TRBV6-5; d_call: TRBD1; j_call: TRBJ1-2; clone_size: few; cdr3_aa: CASSPGTGNYGYTF; cdr3_nt: TGTGCCAGCAGCCCCGGGACAGGGAACTATGGCTACACCTTC
v_call: TRBV18; d_call: TRBD2; j_call: TRBJ2-2; clone_size: few; cdr3_aa: CASSPPAAGGSGELFF; cdr3_nt: TGTGCCAGCTCCCCCCCGGCGGCGGGAGGATCCGGGGAGCTGTTTTTT
v_call: TRBV18; d_call: -; j_call: TRBJ1-1; clone_size: -; cdr3_aa: CASSPPGPNTEAFF; cdr3_nt: TGTGCCAGCTCACCCCCAGGGCCGAACACTGAAGCTTTCTTT
v_call: TRBV7-2; d_call: -; j_call: TRBJ2-3; clone_size: few; cdr3_aa: CASSLRQASSTDTQYF; cdr3_nt: TGTGCCAGCAGCTTACGGCAGGCCTCTAGCACAGATACGCAGTATTTT
v_call: TRBV7-9; d_call: -; j_call: TRBJ1-1; clone_size: -; cdr3_aa: CASSLKNTEAFF; cdr3_nt: TGTGCCAGCAGTCTAAAGAACACTGAAGCTTTCTTT
v_call: TRBV30; d_call: -; j_call: TRBJ1-6; clone_size: many; cdr3_aa: CAWRGDNENSPLHF; cdr3_nt: TGTGCCTGGAGAGGGGACAACGAGAACTCACCCCTCCACTTT
v_call: TRBV5-1; d_call: -; j_call: TRBJ2-1; clone_size: few; cdr3_aa: CASSLASSYNEQFF; cdr3_nt: TGCGCCAGCAGCTTAGCGAGCTCCTACAATGAGCAGTTCTTC
v_call: TRBV30; d_call: -; j_call: TRBJ2-7; clone_size: few; cdr3_aa: CAWSGNYEQYF; cdr3_nt: TGTGCCTGGAGTGGGAATTACGAGCAGTACTTC
v_call: TRBV5-1; d_call: -; j_call: TRBJ2-5; clone_size: many; cdr3_aa: CASSPNQETQYF; cdr3_nt: TGCGCCAGCAGCCCGAACCAAGAGACCCAGTACTTC
v_call: TRBV20-1; d_call: -; j_call: TRBJ2-3; clone_size: -; cdr3_aa: CSAREATQYF; cdr3_nt: TGCAGTGCTAGAGAAGCCACGCAGTATTTT
v_call: TRBV2; d_call: TRBD1; j_call: TRBJ1-5; clone_size: few; cdr3_aa: CASGGQGMGQPQHF; cdr3_nt: TGTGCCAGCGGGGGACAGGGGATGGGTCAGCCCCAGCATTTT
v_call: TRBV5-1; d_call: TRBD1; j_call: TRBJ1-5; clone_size: -; cdr3_aa: CASSVGTGGHQPQHF; cdr3_nt: TGCGCCAGCAGCGTTGGGACAGGGGGCCATCAGCCCCAGCATTTT
v_call: TRBV29-1; d_call: -; j_call: TRBJ1-1; clone_size: -; cdr3_aa: CSGILQWGTEAFF; cdr3_nt: TGCAGCGGAATCCTACAGTGGGGCACTGAAGCTTTCTTT
v_call: TRBV20-1; d_call: -; j_call: TRBJ2-5; clone_size: few; cdr3_aa: CSVREETQYF; cdr3_nt: TGCAGTGTACGGGAAGAGACCCAGTACTTC
v_call: TRBV11-2; d_call: -; j_call: TRBJ2-1; clone_size: -; cdr3_aa: CASSLGGPDRNEQFF; cdr3_nt: TGTGCCAGCAGCTTAGGGGGCCCGGACCGCAATGAGCAGTTCTTC
v_call: TRBV2; d_call: -; j_call: TRBJ2-1; clone_size: -; cdr3_aa: CASSELRSYNEQFF; cdr3_nt: TGTGCCAGCAGTGAGCTCAGATCCTACAATGAGCAGTTCTTC
v_call: TRBV6-6; d_call: -; j_call: TRBJ2-5; clone_size: many; cdr3_aa: CASRHEGVKYQETQYF; cdr3_nt: TGTGCCAGCCGACATGAAGGGGTCAAGTACCAAGAGACCCAGTACTTC
v_call: TRBV2; d_call: -; j_call: TRBJ1-5; clone_size: few; cdr3_aa: CASRLGPANQPQHF; cdr3_nt: TGTGCCAGCAGGCTCGGACCGGCCAATCAGCCCCAGCATTTT
v_call: TRBV5-4; d_call: -; j_call: TRBJ2-1; clone_size: -; cdr3_aa: CASSLARNDEQFF; cdr3_nt: TGTGCCAGCAGCTTAGCTCGAAACGATGAGCAGTTCTTC
v_call: TRBV7-2; d_call: TRBD2; j_call: TRBJ2-3; clone_size: many; cdr3_aa: CASSVTSAQDTQYF; cdr3_nt: TGTGCCAGCAGCGTTACTAGCGCCCAAGATACGCAGTATTTT
v_call: TRBV4-1; d_call: -; j_call: TRBJ2-7; clone_size: -; cdr3_aa: CASSQDSWRQSYEQYF; cdr3_nt: TGCGCCAGCAGCCAAGATAGTTGGAGGCAGTCCTACGAGCAGTACTTC